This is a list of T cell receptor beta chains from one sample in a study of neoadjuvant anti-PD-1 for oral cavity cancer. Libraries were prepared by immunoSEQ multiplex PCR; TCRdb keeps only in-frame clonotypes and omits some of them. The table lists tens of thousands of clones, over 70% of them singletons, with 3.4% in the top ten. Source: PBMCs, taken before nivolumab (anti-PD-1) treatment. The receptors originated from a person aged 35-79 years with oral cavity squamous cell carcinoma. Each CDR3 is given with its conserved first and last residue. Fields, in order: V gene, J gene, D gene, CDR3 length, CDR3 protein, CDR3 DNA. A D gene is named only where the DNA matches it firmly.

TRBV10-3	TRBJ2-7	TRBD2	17	CAISEGVAASGAYEQYF	TGTGCCATCAGTGAGGGGGTTGCGGCTAGCGGGGCCTACGAGCAGTACTTC
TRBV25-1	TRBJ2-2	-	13	CASSDGFTGELFF	TGTGCCAGCAGTGACGGTTTCACCGGGGAGCTGTTTTTT
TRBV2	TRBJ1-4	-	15	CASSPLRVEAEKLFF	TGTGCCAGCAGCCCCCTCAGGGTCGAGGCTGAAAAACTGTTTTTT
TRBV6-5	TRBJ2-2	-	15	CASQEAFRNAGELFF	TGTGCCAGCCAAGAGGCGTTTAGGAACGCCGGGGAGCTGTTTTTT
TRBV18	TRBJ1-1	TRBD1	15	CASSQNRGPNTEAFF	TGTGCCAGCTCACAAAACAGGGGCCCGAACACTGAAGCTTTCTTT
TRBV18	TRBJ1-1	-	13	CASSHSDKTEAFF	TGTGCCAGCTCACACTCGGATAAGACTGAAGCTTTCTTT
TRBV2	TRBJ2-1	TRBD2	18	CASSERLMGGGKSNEQFF	TGTGCCAGCAGTGAGCGTCTCATGGGGGGGGGAAAGTCCAATGAGCAGTTCTTC
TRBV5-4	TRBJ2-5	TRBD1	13	CASGTGGQETQYF	TGTGCCAGCGGGACAGGGGGACAAGAGACCCAGTACTTC
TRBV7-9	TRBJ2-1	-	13	CASSIIQGNEQFF	TGTGCCAGCAGCATTATACAGGGTAATGAGCAGTTCTTC
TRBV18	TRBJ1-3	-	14	CASSTGNSGNTIYF	TGTGCCAGCTCCACGGGGAACTCTGGAAACACCATATATTTT
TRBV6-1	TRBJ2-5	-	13	CASLSSGAGTQYF	TGTGCCAGCCTCTCGAGCGGAGCCGGAACCCAGTACTTC